This paragraph covers one T cell receptor beta chain sequence. Its antigen remains unidentified. The sample originates from a study of cytomegalovirus exposure and HLA in healthy donors. Both 60 Vbeta primers and 13 Jbeta primers went into the PCR. TCRdb keeps only in-frame clones here, not all; method: immunoSEQ multiplex PCR. The top ten hold roughly 10% of the sample, which has 150,000 to 200,000 clones, approximately 82% seen once. This CDR3 region has 13 residues. From germline, CDR1 is MGHDK and CDR2 SYGVNS. Trimming took off 4 bases at V and 7 bases at J, with 13 bases between the two ends. Study-wide results and limits: Confirmation in vitro established that a few CMV-associated chains were specific for CMV antigens. In a later analysis, TCR beta V- and J-gene trimming showed a link to a missense DCLRE1C variant.

Sequences were obtained from PBMCs. This clonotype was obtained from a man between 18 and 29 years old in good health and CMV-seropositive. This sequence joins TRBV25-1 and TRBJ1-1; the D gene is possibly TRBD1 (5 bases). This CDR3 is CASSGGGSREAFF. The DNA of the CDR3 is TGTGCCAGCAGTGGGGGGGGATCTCGTGAAGCTTTCTTT.